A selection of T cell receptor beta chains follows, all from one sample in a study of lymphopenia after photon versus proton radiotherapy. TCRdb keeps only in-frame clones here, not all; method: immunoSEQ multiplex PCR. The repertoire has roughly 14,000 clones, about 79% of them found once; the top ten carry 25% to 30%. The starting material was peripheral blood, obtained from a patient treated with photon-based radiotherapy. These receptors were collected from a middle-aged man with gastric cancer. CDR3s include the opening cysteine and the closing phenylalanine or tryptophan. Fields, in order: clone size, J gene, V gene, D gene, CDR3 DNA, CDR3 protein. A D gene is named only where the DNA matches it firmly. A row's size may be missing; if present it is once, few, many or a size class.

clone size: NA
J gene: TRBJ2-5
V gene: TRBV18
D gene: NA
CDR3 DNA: TGTGCCAGCTCACACGAAAGAGAAGAGACCCAGTACTTC
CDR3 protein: CASSHEREETQYF

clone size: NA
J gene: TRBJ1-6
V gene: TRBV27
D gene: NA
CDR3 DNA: TGTGCCAGCAGGGATCAGGGTGTGGTTGGTAATTCACCCCTCCACTTT
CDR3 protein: CASRDQGVVGNSPLHF

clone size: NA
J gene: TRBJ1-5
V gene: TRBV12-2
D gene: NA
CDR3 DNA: TGTGCAAGTCGCTTAGCGAACCCAGGGAAAGGAACTCAGCCCCAGCATTTT
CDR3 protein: CASRLANPGKGTQPQHF

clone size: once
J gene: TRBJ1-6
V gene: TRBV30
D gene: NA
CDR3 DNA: TGTGCCTGGAGTCTTAATTCACCCCTCCACTTT
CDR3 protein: CAWSLNSPLHF

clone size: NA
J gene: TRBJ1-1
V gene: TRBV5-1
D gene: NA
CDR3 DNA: TGCGCCAGCAGGAGGTATGGAGGGGTTACTGAAGCTTTCTTT
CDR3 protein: CASRRYGGVTEAFF

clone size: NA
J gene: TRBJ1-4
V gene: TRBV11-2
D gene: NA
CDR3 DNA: TGTGCCAGCAGCTGGGGGATGAGGCCTAATGAAAAACTGTTTTTT
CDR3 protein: CASSWGMRPNEKLFF

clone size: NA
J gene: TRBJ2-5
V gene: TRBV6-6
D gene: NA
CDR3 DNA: TGTGCCACCTCCAGGGTGTACCAAGAGACCCAGTACTTC
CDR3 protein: CATSRVYQETQYF

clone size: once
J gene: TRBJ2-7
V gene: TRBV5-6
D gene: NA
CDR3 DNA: TGTGCCAGCAGTGTTTTAAGACAGCGTACCTACGAGCAGTACTTC
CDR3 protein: CASSVLRQRTYEQYF

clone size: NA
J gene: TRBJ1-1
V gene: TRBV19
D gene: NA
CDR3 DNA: TGTGCCAGTAGTATACAGGGGAGGTTCATGAACACTGAAGCTTTCTTT
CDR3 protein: CASSIQGRFMNTEAFF

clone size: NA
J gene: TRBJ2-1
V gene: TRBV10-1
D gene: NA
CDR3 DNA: TGCGCCAGCAGTGATTTGGCGGGAAACGGTGAGCAGTTCTTC
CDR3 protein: CASSDLAGNGEQFF

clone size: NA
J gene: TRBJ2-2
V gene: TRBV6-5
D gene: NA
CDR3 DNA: TGTGCCAGCAGTCAGGGACAATTAAACACCGGGGAGCTGTTTTTT
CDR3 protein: CASSQGQLNTGELFF

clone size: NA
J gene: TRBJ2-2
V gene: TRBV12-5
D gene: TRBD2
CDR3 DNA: TGTGCTAGTGGTTTGGTACCGAGGTGGACTAGCGCCTTTAACACCGGGGAGCTGTTTTTT
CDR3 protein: CASGLVPRWTSAFNTGELFF

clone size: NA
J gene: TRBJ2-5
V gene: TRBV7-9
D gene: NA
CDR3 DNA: TGTGCCAGCAGCTTAGTTATAGGGCGAGAGACCCAGTACTTC
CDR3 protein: CASSLVIGRETQYF

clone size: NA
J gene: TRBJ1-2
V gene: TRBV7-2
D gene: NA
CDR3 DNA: TGTGCCAGCAGTATGCGGCTCTATGGCTACACCTTC
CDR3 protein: CASSMRLYGYTF

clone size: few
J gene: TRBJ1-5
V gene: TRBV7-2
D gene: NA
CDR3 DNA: TGTGCCAGCAGCTTATTAGGGCGATCCAATCAGCCCCAGCATTTT
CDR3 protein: CASSLLGRSNQPQHF

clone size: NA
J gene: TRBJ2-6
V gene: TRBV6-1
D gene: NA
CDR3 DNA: TGTGCCAGCGAAAGCTCTGGGGCCAACGTCCTGACTTTC
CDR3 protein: CASESSGANVLTF

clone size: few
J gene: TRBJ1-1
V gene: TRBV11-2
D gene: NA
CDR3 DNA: TGTGCCAGCAGCCTTGTTAACCGGCTTGAAGCTTTCTTT
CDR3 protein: CASSLVNRLEAFF

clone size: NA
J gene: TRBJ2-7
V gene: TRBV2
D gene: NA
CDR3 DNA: TGTGCCAGCAGTGTTGGACAGATCTCCGAGCAGTACTTC
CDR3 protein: CASSVGQISEQYF

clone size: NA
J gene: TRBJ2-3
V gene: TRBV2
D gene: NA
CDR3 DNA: TGTGCCAGCAGTGATGGGAGAGAAGATACGCAGTATTTT
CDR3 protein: CASSDGREDTQYF

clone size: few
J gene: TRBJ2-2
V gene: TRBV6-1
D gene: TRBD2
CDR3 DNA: TGTGCCAGCAGTGAGGGAGCGGGGGGCCTTTTCGGGGAGCTGTTTTTT
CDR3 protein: CASSEGAGGLFGELFF

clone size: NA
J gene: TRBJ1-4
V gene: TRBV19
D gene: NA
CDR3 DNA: TGTGCCAGTAGCCTAGGACGGGAAAAACTGTTTTTT
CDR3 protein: CASSLGREKLFF

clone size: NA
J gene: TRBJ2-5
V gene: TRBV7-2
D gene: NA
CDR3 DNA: TGTGCCAGCAGCCCGGGGCCCAGCGGTCCCCAGTACTTC
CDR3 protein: CASSPGPSGPQYF

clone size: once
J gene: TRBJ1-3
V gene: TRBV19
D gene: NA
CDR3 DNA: TGTGCCAGTACTAAAGGGATCTCTGGAAACACCATATATTTT
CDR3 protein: CASTKGISGNTIYF

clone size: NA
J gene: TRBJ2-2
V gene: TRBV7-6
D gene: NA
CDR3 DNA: TGTGCCAGCAGCGATTTCGGGGAGCTGTTTTTT
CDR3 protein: CASSDFGELFF

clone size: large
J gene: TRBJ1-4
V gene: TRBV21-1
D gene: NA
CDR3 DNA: TGTGCCAGCAGCAAAACCGGGGGGCGGATGATTGATGAAAAACTGTTTTTT
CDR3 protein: CASSKTGGRMIDEKLFF

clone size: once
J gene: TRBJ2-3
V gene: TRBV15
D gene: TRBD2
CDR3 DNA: TGTGCCACCAGCGGGATCCGCGGGGGGCCAACGCAGTATTTT
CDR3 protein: CATSGIRGGPTQYF

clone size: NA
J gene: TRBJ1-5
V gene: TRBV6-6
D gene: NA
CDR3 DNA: TGTGCCAGCGGCCCCACTAGCAATCAGCCCCAGCATTTT
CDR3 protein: CASGPTSNQPQHF

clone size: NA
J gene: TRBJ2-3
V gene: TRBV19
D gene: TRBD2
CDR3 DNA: TGTGCCAGTAGTATCCAACTAGCGGGCACAGATACGCAGTATTTT
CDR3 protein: CASSIQLAGTDTQYF

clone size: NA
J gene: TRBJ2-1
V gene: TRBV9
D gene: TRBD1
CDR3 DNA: TGTGCCAGCAGCGTAGATAAGGGGGCCTTGGCCAATGAGCAGTTCTTC
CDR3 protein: CASSVDKGALANEQFF

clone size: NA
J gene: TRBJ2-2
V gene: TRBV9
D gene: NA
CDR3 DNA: TGTGCCAGCAGCGTAGCAGTGGATCGGGAGCTGTTTTTT
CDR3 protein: CASSVAVDRELFF

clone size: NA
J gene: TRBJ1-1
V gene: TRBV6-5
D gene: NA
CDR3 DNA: TGTGCCAGCAGTTATAGGGGCCCGAACACTGAAGCTTTCTTT
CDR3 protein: CASSYRGPNTEAFF

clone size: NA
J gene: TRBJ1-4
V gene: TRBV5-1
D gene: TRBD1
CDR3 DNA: TGCGCCAGCAGCCCGGGACAGGGTTCCGGCGAAAAACTGTTTTTT
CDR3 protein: CASSPGQGSGEKLFF

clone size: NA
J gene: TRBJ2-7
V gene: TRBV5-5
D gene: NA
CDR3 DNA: TGTGCCAGCAGCTTTACATACGAGCAGTACTTC
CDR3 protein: CASSFTYEQYF

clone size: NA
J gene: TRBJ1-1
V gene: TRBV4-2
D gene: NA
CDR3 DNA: TGTGCCAGCAGCCAAGATTTGAACATTTTGACTGAAGCTTTCTTT
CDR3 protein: CASSQDLNILTEAFF

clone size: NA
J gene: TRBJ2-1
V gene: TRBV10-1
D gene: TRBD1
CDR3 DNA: TGCGCCAGCAGTGAGTCGGGACAGGGGAATGAGCAGTTCTTC
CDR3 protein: CASSESGQGNEQFF

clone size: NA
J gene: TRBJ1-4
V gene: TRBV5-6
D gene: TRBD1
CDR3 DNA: TGTGCCAGCAGCTCAACAGGGGCAACTAATGAAAAACTGTTTTTT
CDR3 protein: CASSSTGATNEKLFF

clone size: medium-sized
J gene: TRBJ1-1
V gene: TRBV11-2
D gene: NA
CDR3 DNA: TGTGCCAGCAGCTTAATGGGGTTCACTGAAGCTTTCTTT
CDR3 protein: CASSLMGFTEAFF

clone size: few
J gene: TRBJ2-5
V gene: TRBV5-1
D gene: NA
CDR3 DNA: TGCGCCAGCAGCGAGCCACAAGAGACCCAGTACTTC
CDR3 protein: CASSEPQETQYF

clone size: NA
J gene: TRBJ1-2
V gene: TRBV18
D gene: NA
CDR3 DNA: TGTGCCAGCTCACCAATTTCCCCGGGTGGCTACACCTTC
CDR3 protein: CASSPISPGGYTF

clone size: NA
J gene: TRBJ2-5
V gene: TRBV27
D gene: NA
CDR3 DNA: TGTGCCAGCAGTTACAGGGGAGGAGAGACCCAGTACTTC
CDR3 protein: CASSYRGGETQYF

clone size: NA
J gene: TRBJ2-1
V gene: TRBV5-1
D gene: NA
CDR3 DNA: TGCGCCAGCAGCTTGTCAGGGAACAATGAGCAGTTCTTC
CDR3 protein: CASSLSGNNEQFF

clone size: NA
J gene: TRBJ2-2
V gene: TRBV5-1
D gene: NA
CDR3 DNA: TGCGCCAGCAGCTTGAGTCCCGACGGGGAGCTGTTTTTT
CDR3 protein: CASSLSPDGELFF

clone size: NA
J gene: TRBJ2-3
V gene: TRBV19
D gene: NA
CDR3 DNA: TGTGCCAGTTATGGGGCAGGCCAAAGCACAGATACGCAGTATTTT
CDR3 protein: CASYGAGQSTDTQYF

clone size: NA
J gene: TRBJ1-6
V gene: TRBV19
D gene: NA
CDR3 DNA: TGTGCCAGTAGTATAGCGGGCAGGGGATCCTATAATTCACCCCTCCACTTT
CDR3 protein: CASSIAGRGSYNSPLHF

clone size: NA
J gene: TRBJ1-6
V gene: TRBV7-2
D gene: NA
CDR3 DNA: TGTGCCAGCAGCTTAAGGCGGGATTCCGGCAGGGTCTATAATTCACCCCTCCACTTT
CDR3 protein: CASSLRRDSGRVYNSPLHF

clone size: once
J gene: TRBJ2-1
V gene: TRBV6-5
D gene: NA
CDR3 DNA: TGTGCCAGCAGTTTCGGAGGTGGGGGCAATGAGCAGTTCTTC
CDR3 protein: CASSFGGGGNEQFF

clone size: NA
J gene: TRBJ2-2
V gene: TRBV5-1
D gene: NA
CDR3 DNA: TGCGCCAGCAGCTTGTGGGGTGCGGAGGAGCTGTTTTTT
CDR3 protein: CASSLWGAEELFF

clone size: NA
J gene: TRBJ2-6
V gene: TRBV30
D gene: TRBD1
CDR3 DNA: TGTGCCTGGAGTGCAGGGGGCTATAGCTCTGGGGCCAACGTCCTGACTTTC
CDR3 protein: CAWSAGGYSSGANVLTF

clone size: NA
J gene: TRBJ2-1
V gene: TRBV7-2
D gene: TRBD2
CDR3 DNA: TGTGCCAGCAGCTTGACTAGCGGGGGCCCCAATGAGCAGTTCTTC
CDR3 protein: CASSLTSGGPNEQFF

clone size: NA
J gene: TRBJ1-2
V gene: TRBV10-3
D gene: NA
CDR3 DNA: TGTGCCATCAGTGAATACCAAATCGGCCTGAACTATGGCTACACCTTC
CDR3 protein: CAISEYQIGLNYGYTF

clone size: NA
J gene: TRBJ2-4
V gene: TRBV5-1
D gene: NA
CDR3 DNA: TGCGCCAGCAGCTTGAACTACCCGGGTACAGAGTACTTC
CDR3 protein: CASSLNYPGTEYF

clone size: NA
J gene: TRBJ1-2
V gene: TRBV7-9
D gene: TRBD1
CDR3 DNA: TGTGCCAGCAGCTTAGGTACAGGGGTGGATGGCTACACCTTC
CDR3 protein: CASSLGTGVDGYTF

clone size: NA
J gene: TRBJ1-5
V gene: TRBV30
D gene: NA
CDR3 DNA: TGTGCCTGGAGTGTACGAAGGGGGAATGGGTATCAGCCCCAGCATTTT
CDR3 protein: CAWSVRRGNGYQPQHF

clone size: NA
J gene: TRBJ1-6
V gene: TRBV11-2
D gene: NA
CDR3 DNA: TGTGCCAGCAGCTTCTCAGACGGGATTTTTTCACCCCTCCACTTT
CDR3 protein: CASSFSDGIFSPLHF

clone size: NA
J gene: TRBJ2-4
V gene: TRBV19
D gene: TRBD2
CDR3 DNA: TGTGCCAGCTCGACCGGGACTAGCGGGGGAAACATTCAGTACTTC
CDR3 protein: CASSTGTSGGNIQYF

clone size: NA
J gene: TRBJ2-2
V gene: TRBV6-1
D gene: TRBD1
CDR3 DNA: TGTGCCAGCAGCCCGGGACAGAGAGTCACCGGGGAGCTGTTTTTT
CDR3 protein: CASSPGQRVTGELFF

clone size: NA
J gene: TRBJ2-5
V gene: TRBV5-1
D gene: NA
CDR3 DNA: TGCGCCACCTCGTCAGGGGCGCGGGAGACCCAGTACTTC
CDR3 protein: CATSSGARETQYF

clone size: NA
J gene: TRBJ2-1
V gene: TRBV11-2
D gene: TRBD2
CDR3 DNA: TGTGCCAGCAGCTTAAGGTATAGCGGGAGCTCCTACAATGAGCAGTTCTTC
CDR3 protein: CASSLRYSGSSYNEQFF